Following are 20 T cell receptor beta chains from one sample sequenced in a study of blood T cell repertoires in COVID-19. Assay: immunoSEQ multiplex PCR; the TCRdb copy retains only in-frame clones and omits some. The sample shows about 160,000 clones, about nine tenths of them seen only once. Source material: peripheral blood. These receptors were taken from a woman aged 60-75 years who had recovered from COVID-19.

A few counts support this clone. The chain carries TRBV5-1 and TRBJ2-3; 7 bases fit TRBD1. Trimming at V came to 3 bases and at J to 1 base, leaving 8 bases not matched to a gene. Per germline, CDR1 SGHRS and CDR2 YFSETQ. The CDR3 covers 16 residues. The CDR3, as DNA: TGCGCCAGCAGCTCTCTGTCCGGGACAGGCACAGATACGCAGTATTTT. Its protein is CASSSLSGTGTDTQYF.

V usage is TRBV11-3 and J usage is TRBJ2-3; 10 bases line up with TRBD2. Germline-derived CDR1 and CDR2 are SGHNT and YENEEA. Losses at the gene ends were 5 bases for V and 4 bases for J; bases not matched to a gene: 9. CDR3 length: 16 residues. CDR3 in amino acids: CASSPSGGANADTQYF. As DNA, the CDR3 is TGTGCCAGCAGCCCGAGCGGGGGGGCGAACGCAGATACGCAGTATTTT.

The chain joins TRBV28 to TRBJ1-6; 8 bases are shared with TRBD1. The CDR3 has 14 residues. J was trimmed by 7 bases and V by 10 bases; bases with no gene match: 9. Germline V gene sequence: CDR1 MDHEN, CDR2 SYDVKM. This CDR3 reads CATMTGEGNSPLHF. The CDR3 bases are TGTGCCACCATGACAGGGGAGGGAAATTCACCCCTCCACTTT. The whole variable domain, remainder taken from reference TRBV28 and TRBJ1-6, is DVKVTQSSRYLVKRTGEKVFLECVQDMDHENMFWYRQDPGLGLRLIYFSYDVKMKEKGDIPEGYSVSREKKERFSLILESASTNQTSMYLCATMTGEGNSPLHFGNGTRLTVT.

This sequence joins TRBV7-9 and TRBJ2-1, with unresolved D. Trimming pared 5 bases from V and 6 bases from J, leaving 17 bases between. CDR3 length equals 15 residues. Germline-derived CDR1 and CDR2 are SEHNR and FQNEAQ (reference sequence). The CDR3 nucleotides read TGTGCCAGCAGCGTTAGCCCCCACTCCGGCAATGAGCAGTTCTTC. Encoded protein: CASSVSPHSGNEQFF.

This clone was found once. For the CDR3, the DNA is TGTGCCAGCGGTCGAGCTTCAGGGAACTATGGCTACACCTTC. This encodes CASGRASGNYGYTF. The genes are TRBV7-8 and TRBJ1-2, with TRBD1 as a possible D gene (5 bases). CDR1 SGHVS and CDR2 FQNEAQ come from the germline V gene. V dropped 8 bases and J dropped 2 bases, with 15 bases sitting between them. CDR3 length: 14 amino acids. The variable domain in full, completed from reference TRBV7-8 and TRBJ1-2, reads GAGVSQSPRYKVAKRGQDVALRCDPISGHVSLFWYQQALGQGPEFLTYFQNEAQLDKSGLPSDRFFAERPEGSVSTLKIQRTQQEDSAVYLCASGRASGNYGYTFGSGTRLTVV.

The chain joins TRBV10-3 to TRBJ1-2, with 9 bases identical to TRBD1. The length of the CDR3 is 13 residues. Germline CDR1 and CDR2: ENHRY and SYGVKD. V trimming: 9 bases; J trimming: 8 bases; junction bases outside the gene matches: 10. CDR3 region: CAITTGGQNGYTF. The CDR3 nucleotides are TGTGCCATAACGACAGGGGGTCAAAACGGCTACACCTTC.

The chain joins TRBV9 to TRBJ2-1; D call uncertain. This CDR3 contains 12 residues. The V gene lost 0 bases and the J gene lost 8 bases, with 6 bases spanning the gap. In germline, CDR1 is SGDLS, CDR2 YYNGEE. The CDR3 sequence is CASSVDGDEQFF. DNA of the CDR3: TGTGCCAGCAGCGTAGATGGAGATGAGCAGTTCTTC.

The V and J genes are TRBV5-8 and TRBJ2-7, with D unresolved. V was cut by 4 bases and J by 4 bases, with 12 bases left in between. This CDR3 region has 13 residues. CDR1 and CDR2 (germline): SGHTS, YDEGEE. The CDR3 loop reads CASSLQINYEQYF. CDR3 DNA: TGTGCCAGCAGCCTCCAGATCAATTACGAGCAGTACTTC.

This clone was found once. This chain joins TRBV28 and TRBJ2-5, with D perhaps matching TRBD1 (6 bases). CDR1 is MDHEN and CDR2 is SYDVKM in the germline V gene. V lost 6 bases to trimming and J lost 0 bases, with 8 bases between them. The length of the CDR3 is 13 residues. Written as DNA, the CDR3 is TGTGCCAGCAGAAACAGGGACCAAGAGACCCAGTACTTC. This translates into CASRNRDQETQYF. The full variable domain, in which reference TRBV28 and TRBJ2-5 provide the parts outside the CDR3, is DVKVTQSSRYLVKRTGEKVFLECVQDMDHENMFWYRQDPGLGLRLIYFSYDVKMKEKGDIPEGYSVSREKKERFSLILESASTNQTSMYLCASRNRDQETQYFGPGTRLLVL.

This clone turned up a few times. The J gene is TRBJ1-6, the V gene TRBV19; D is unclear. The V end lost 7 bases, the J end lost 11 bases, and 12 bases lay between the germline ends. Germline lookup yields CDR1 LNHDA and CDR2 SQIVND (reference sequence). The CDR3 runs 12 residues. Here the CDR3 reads CASNRGTAPLHF. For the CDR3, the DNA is TGTGCCAGTAACCGGGGAACGGCACCCCTCCACTTT.

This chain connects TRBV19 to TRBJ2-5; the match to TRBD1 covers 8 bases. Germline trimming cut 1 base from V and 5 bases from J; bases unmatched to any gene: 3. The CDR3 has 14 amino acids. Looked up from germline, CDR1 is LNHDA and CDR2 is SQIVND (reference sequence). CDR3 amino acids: CASSIGQGRETQYF. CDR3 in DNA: TGTGCCAGTAGTATAGGACAGGGGAGGGAGACCCAGTACTTC.

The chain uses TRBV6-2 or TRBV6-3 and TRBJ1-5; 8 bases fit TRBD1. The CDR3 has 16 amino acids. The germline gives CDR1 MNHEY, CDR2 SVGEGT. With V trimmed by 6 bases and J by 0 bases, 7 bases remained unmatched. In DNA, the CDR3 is TGTGCCAGCAGCCGAGGGACAGGAGGTAGCAATCAGCCCCAGCATTTT. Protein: CASSRGTGGSNQPQHF.

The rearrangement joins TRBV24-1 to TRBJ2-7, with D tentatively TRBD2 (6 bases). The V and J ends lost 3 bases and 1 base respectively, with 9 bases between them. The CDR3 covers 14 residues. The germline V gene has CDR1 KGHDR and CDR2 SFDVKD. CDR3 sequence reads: CATSDPGTSYEQYF. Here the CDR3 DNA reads TGTGCCACCAGTGATCCCGGGACTTCCTACGAGCAGTACTTC.

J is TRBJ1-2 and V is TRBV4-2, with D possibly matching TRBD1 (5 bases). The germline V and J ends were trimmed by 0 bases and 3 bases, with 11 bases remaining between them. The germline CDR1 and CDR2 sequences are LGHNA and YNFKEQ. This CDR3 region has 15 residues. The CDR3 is CASSQDLRGDYGYTF. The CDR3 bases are TGTGCCAGCAGCCAAGATCTTCGGGGGGACTATGGCTACACCTTC.

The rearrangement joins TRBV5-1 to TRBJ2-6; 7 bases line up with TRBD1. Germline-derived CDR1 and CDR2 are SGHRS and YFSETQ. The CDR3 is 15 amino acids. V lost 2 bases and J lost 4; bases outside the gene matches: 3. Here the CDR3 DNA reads TGCGCCAGCAGCTTACAGGGGCCAGGGGCCAACGTCCTGACTTTC. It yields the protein CASSLQGPGANVLTF.

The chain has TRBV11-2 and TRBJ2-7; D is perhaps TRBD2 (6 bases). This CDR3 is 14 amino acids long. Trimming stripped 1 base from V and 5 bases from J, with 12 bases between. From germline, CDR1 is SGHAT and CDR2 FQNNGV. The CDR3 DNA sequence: TGTGCCAGCAGCTTAGCTGGCGGGGTGGACGAGCAGTACTTC. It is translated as CASSLAGGVDEQYF.

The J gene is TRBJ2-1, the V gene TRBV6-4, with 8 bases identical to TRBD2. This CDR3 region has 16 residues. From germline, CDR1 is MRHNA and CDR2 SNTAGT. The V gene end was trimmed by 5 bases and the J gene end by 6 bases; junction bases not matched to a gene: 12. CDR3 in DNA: TGTGCCAGCAGTTTGAGACTCGGGGGGGCTACCAATGAGCAGTTCTTC. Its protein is CASSLRLGGATNEQFF.

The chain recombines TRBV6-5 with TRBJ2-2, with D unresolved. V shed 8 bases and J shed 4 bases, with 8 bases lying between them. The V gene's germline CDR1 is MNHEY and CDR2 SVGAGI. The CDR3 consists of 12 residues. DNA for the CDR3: TGTGCCAGCGGTTCGTTCACCGGGGAGCTGTTTTTT. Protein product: CASGSFTGELFF.

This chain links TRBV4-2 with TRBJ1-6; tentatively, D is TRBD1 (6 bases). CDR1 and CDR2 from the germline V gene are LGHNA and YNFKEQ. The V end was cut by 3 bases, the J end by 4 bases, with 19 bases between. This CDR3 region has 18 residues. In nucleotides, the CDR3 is TGTGCCAGCAGCCAGGCCGACAGGCTTCTTTCGTATAATTCACCCCTCCACTTT. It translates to CASSQADRLLSYNSPLHF.

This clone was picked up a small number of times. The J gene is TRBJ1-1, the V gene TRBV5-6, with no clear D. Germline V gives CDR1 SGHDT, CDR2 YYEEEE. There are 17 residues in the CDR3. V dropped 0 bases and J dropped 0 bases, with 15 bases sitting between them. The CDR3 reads CASSLGMTLVMNTEAFF. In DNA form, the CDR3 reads TGTGCCAGCAGCTTGGGTATGACTCTGGTCATGAACACTGAAGCTTTCTTT.